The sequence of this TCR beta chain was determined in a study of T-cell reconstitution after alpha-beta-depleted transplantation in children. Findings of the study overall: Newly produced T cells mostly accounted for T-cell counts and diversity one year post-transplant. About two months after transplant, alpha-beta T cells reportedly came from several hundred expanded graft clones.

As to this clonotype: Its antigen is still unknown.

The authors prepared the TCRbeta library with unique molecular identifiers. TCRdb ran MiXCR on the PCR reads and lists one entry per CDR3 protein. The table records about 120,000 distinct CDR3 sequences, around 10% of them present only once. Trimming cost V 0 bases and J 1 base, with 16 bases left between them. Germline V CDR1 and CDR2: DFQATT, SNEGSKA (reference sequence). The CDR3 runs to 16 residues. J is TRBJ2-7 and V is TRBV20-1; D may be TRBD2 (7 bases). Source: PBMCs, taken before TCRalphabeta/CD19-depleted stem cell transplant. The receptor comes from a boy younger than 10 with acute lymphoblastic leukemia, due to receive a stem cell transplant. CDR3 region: CSARDEGGGFSYEQYF. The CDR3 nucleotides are TGCAGTGCTAGAGATGAGGGCGGGGGCTTTTCCTACGAGCAGTACTTC.